The T cell receptor beta chain under discussion was sequenced for a study of Tregs in tolerant kidney transplant recipients. Study information: After B cell culture, CD4+CD8-CD25+CD127- and CD4+CD8-4-1BB+CD40L- cells were sorted. Stimulator donor B cells were generated over about 9 days with CD40L, cyclosporin A and IL-4. Sorting of CD4+CD25+CD127- cells followed approximately three-day belatacept mixed lymphocyte reactions, sometimes with roughly 5-day graft donor restimulation. Study-wide results and limits: Donor-specific Treg expansion exceeded global Treg expansion in tolerant patients, suggesting antigen drive.

TCRdb's copy holds only in-frame clones and misses some; the assay was immunoSEQ multiplex PCR. The sample lists about 1,700 clones, 35% to 50% occurring once. V gave up 5 bases and J gave up 2 bases, with 6 bases separating them. The CDR3 sequence is 12 residues long. CDR1 is SGHAT, CDR2 FQNNGV, per germline. Details on this clone: The target antigen is unknown.

Sequenced material: Tregs from blood cultured with allogeneic cells. J is TRBJ1-2 and V is TRBV11-2; D unclear. The sequence derives from a human patient who received a combined kidney and bone marrow transplant. Some T cells may originate from the graft donor. CDR3 nucleotides: TGTGCCAGCAGCCCCGAGAACTATGGCTACACCTTC. Translating gives CASSPENYGYTF. The entire variable domain, with the rest obtained from reference TRBV11-2 and TRBJ1-2, is as follows: EAGVAQSPRYKIIEKRQSVAFWCNPISGHATLYWYQQILGQGPKLLIQFQNNGVVDDSQLPKDRFSAERLKGVDSTLKIQPAKLEDSAVYLCASSPENYGYTFGSGTRLTVV.